Below, one TCR beta chain is given with its context. Its antigen is unknown. With 5 bases removed from V and 0 bases from J, the gap between germline ends came to 14 bases. CDR3 size: 15 residues. The germline V gene has CDR1 SGHAT and CDR2 FQDESV (reference sequence). Primers included in the PCR were 60 Vbeta and 13 Jbeta primers. In the original processing: Some 10 million of the 60 million to 80 million unique TCR beta chains counted in a later analysis were shared. The protocol was immunoSEQ multiplex PCR, while the TCRdb copy is restricted to in-frame clones and leaves out a portion. The V and J calls and the clone size are those of that table, but D and trimming were determined from the DNA. The repertoire holds 200,000 or so clones, with more than 60% as singletons. The source of the sample is a study of cytomegalovirus exposure and HLA in healthy donors. General study findings and limits: Most TCR sequences were rare, but some public TCRs occurred in many donors. In a later analysis, TCR beta V- and J-gene trimming showed a link to a missense DCLRE1C variant. Accurate prediction of HLA-A and HLA-B alleles (for most subjects) was reportedly achieved from TCR beta sequences.

This clonotype originated in a man aged 50-60 years in good health and CMV-seronegative. The sample taken for sequencing was PBMCs. This chain connects TRBV11-1 to TRBJ2-7, with D possibly matching TRBD1 (5 bases). The CDR3 here is CASSLQTALSYEQYF. The DNA of the CDR3 is TGTGCCAGCAGCCTGCAGACAGCGCTCTCCTACGAGCAGTACTTC.